This T cell receptor beta chain emerged from a study of T cells after yellow fever vaccination. Study-wide results and limits: At around 95% for CD4 and 75% to 90% for CD8, most primary-vaccination clones showed up again after the booster. Relatively few clonotypes were ones that appeared in both CD4 and CD8 compartments.

Each CDR3 protein gets one entry after TCRdb re-called the 5' RACE reads with MiXCR. Of 500,000 to 650,000 distinct CDR3 sequences listed, 12% were seen once; the top ten hold 15%. Regarding this clonotype: Its antigen is not identified.

This CDR3 region has 17 residues. Losses at the gene ends were 3 bases for V and 4 bases for J; bases not matched to a gene: 13. Germline loops: CDR1 SGHNT, CDR2 YYREEE (reference sequence). The chain combines TRBV5-4 with TRBJ2-1; 7 bases line up with TRBD2. This specimen consisted of PBMCs, obtained on the day of the yellow fever booster vaccination. This TCR was sampled from a man younger than 40 who received the YFV17D yellow fever vaccine. The CDR3 reads CASSSGGASGAYNEQFF. DNA for the CDR3: TGTGCCAGCAGCTCCGGAGGGGCTAGCGGAGCTTACAATGAGCAGTTCTTC.